The clone carrying this T cell receptor beta chain was seen only a few times. The antigen is undetermined. Profiling relied on immunoSEQ multiplex PCR, and the TCRdb table lists in-frame clones only, not all of them. This sample has around 37,000 clones; about 93% occur once, and the top ten carry 0.25% to 0.35%. The data stem from a study of PD-1 blockade in classical Hodgkin lymphoma. Time point of the sample: cycle 4 day 1 (C4D1), after less than seven weeks of nivolumab. The patients all showed relapse after autologous stem cell transplantation, while their brentuximab vedotin exposure varied. The authors purified CD4+ T cells from thawed PBMCs by magnetic negative selection. V lost 2 bases and J lost 2, with 8 bases in between. Looked up from germline, CDR1 is SGHTA and CDR2 is FQGNSA. The CDR3 extends over 14 amino acids. General observations from the study: Significant TCR diversity gains by C4D1 occurred in CD4+ but not CD8+ cells. The origin of the repertoire differences remains undefined, with disease activity or prior therapy as possible causes.

This chain joins TRBV7-2 and TRBJ2-3; D is ambiguous. The source was CD4+ T cells from blood, collected before the fourth cycle of nivolumab. The receptor comes from a human donor with classical Hodgkin lymphoma. The CDR3 DNA reads TGTGCCAGCAGCTTAAGGCACCCCACAGATACGCAGTATTTT. It codes for CASSLRHPTDTQYF.